This is a list of T cell receptor beta chains from one sample in a study of blood T cell repertoires in COVID-19. Sequencing used immunoSEQ multiplex PCR; TCRdb keeps in-frame clones, though not all of them. The sample comprises 300,000 or so clones, approximately 85% of which are singletons, and approximately 1.5% rests with the top ten. What was sequenced was peripheral blood. The receptor source for this set is a woman between 45 and 60 years old with acute or convalescent COVID-19. Both conserved end residues are part of each CDR3. Fields, in order: J gene, D gene, CDR3 length, clone size, V gene, CDR3 DNA, CDR3 protein. A D gene is named only where the DNA matches it firmly. Size is omitted from some rows. Given values are once, few, many or a class for expanded clones.

>TRBJ1-3|TRBD1|16|.|TRBV3-1/TRBV3-2
TGTGCCAGCAGCCCTATCTATACAGGGGAGGGAAACACCATATATTTT
CASSPIYTGEGNTIYF
>TRBJ2-7|.|15|.|TRBV9
TGTGCCAGCAGCGTAGCCTCTAGCAGAGTCTACGAGCAGTACTTC
CASSVASSRVYEQYF
>TRBJ1-6|TRBD1|16|once|TRBV7-6
TGTGCCAGCAGCTTACGAACAGGGGCCACAAATTCACCCCTCCACTTT
CASSLRTGATNSPLHF
>TRBJ2-2|TRBD2|16|.|TRBV7-2
TGTGCCAGCAGCTTAGAGGCTAGCGGGAAAACCGGGGAGCTGTTTTTT
CASSLEASGKTGELFF
>TRBJ2-3|.|14|.|TRBV19
TGTGCCAGTACCATACCGGGACTCTCAGATACGCAGTATTTT
CASTIPGLSDTQYF
>TRBJ1-5|.|14|.|TRBV2
TGTGCCAGCAGACCCCCGGGGGGGGATCAGCCCCAGCATTTT
CASRPPGGDQPQHF
>TRBJ2-7|.|13|.|TRBV10-3
TGTGCCATCAGGGTGGGAGACTCCTACGAGCAGTACTTC
CAIRVGDSYEQYF
>TRBJ2-7|TRBD1|17|.|TRBV5-6
TGTGCCAGCAGCTTACTCACTTTCCGGGACAGGACCTACGAGCAGTACTTC
CASSLLTFRDRTYEQYF
>TRBJ1-1|TRBD1|14|.|TRBV29-1
TGCAGCGTTGAACGGCTCAGGGGGCGGACTGAAGCTTTCTTT
CSVERLRGRTEAFF
>TRBJ2-1|TRBD1|14|.|TRBV5-4
TGTGCCAGCAGCTTGATCGGACAGGGGAATGAGCAGTTCTTC
CASSLIGQGNEQFF
>TRBJ1-4|.|15|.|TRBV5-1
TGCGCCAGCAGCTTAACACCTTCAACTAATGAAAAACTGTTTTTT
CASSLTPSTNEKLFF
>TRBJ2-1|.|14|.|TRBV9
TGTGCCAGCAGCGTACAGGGCGGAAACAATGAGCAGTTCTTC
CASSVQGGNNEQFF
>TRBJ1-2|.|15|.|TRBV9
TGTGCCAGCAGCGTTTCCCACAGACCCTACTATGGCTACACCTTC
CASSVSHRPYYGYTF